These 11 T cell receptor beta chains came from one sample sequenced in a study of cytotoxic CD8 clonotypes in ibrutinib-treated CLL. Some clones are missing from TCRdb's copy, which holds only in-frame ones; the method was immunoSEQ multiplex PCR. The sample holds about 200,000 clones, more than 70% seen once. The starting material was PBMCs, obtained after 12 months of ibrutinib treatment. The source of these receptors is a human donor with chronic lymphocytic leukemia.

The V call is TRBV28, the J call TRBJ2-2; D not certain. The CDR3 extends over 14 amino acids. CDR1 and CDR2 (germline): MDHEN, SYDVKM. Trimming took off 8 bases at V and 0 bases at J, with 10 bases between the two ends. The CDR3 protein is CASLGGSNTGELFF. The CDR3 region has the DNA TGTGCCAGCTTGGGCGGTTCGAACACCGGGGAGCTGTTTTTT.

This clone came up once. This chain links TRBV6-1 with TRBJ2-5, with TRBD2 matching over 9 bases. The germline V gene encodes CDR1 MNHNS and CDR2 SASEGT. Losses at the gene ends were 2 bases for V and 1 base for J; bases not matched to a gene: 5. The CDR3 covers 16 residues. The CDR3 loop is CASSEYATSGQETQYF. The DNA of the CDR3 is TGTGCCAGCAGTGAATATGCGACTAGCGGCCAAGAGACCCAGTACTTC.

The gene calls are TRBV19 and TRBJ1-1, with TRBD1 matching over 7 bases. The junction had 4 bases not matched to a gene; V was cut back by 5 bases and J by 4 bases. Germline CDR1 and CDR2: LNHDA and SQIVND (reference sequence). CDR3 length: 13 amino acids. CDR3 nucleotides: TGTGCCAGTAGTTCAAACAGGGGCACTGAAGCTTTCTTT. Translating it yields CASSSNRGTEAFF.

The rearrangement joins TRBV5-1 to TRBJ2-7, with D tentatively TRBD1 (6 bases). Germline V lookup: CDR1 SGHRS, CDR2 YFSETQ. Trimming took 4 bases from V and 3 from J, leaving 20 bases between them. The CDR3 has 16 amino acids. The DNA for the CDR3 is TGCGCCAGCAGCCCGGACAGCCTTGACTTTCTCTACGAGCAGTACTTC. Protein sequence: CASSPDSLDFLYEQYF.

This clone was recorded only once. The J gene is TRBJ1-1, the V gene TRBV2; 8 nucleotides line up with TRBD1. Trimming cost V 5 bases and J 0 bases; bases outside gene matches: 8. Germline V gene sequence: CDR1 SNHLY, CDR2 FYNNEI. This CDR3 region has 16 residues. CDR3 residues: CASSTGQGRMNTEAFF. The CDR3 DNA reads TGTGCCAGCAGTACCGGACAGGGAAGAATGAACACTGAAGCTTTCTTT.

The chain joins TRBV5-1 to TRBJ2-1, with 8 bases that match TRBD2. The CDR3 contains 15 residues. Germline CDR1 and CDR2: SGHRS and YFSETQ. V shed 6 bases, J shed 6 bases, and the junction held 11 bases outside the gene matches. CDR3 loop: CASIPGLALANEQFF. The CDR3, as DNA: TGCGCCAGCATCCCCGGACTAGCCTTGGCCAATGAGCAGTTCTTC.

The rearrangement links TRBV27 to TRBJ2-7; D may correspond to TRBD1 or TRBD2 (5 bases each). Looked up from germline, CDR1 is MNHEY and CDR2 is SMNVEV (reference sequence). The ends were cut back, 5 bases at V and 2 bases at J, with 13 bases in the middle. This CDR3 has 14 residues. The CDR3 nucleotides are TGTGCCAGCAGTCCTCGGACGGGACCCTACGAGCAGTACTTC. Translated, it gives CASSPRTGPYEQYF.

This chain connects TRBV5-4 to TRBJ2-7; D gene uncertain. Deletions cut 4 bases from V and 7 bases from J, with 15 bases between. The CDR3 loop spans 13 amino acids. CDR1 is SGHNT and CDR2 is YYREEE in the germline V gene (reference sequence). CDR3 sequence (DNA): TGTGCCAGCAGCACTCGGGCCCTCAGTGAGCAGTACTTC. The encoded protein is CASSTRALSEQYF.

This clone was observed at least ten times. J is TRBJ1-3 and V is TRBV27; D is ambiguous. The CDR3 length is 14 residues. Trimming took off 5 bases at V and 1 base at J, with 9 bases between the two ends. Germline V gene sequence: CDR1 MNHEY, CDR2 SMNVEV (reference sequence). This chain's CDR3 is CASSRQQSGNTIYF. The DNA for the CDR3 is TGTGCCAGCAGTCGTCAGCAATCTGGAAACACCATATATTTT.

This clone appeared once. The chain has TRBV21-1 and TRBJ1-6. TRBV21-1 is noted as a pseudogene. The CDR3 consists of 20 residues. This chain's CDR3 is CASSKEELRAASSYNSPLHF. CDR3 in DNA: TGTGCCAGCAGCAAAGAAGAACTGAGGGCCGCGAGCTCCTATAATTCACCCCTCCACTTT.

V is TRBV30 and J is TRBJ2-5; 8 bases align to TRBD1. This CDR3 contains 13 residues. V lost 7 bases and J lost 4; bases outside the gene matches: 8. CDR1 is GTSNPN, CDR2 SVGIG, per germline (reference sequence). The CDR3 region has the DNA TGTGCCTTAAACCCAGGGGGCGCAGAGACCCAGTACTTC. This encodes CALNPGGAETQYF. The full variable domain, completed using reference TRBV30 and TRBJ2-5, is SQTIHQWPATLVQPVGSPLSLECTVEGTSNPNLYWYRQAAGRGLQLLFYSVGIGQISSEVPQNLSASRPQDRQFILSSKKLLLSDSGFYLCALNPGGAETQYFGPGTRLLVL.